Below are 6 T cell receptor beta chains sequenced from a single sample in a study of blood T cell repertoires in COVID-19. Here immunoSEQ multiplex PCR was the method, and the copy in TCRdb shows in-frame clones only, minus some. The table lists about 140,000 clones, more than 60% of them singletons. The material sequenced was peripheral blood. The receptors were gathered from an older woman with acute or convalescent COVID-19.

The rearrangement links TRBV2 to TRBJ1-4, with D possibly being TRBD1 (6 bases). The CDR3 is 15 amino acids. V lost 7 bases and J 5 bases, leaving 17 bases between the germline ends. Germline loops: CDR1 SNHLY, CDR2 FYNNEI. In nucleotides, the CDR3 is TGTGCCAGCACCTCACGGACAGCCCAAAATGAAAAACTGTTTTTT. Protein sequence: CASTSRTAQNEKLFF.

The CDR3 DNA reads TGTGCCAGCAGAGGAACAGGGGATCGACAAGAGACCCAGTACTTC. Translation gives CASRGTGDRQETQYF. The rearrangement uses TRBV6-5 and TRBJ2-5, with 7 nucleotides matching TRBD1. V lost 6 bases, J lost 2 bases, and 9 bases stayed unmatched. Per germline, CDR1 MNHEY and CDR2 SVGAGI. The CDR3 consists of 15 residues.

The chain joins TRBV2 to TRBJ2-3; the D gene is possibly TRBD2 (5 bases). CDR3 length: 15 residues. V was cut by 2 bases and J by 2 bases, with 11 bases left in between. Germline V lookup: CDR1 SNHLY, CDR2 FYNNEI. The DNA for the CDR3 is TGTGCCAGCAGTGAACGGGAAATCTCCACAGATACGCAGTATTTT. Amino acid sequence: CASSEREISTDTQYF.

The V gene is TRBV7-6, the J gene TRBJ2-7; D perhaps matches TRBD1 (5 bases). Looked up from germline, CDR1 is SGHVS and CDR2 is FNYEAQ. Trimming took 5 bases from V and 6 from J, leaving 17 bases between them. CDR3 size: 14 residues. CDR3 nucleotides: TGTGCCAGCAGCCAGCATGGGGAAAGGGGCGAGCAGTACTTC. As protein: CASSQHGERGEQYF.

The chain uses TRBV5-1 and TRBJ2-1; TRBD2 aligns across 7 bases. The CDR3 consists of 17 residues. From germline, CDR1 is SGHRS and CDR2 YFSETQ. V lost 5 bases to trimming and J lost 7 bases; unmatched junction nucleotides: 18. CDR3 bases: TGCGCCAGCAGTCCCTATCCCACCCCCACGGGGGGAAATGAGCAGTTCTTC. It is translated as CASSPYPTPTGGNEQFF.

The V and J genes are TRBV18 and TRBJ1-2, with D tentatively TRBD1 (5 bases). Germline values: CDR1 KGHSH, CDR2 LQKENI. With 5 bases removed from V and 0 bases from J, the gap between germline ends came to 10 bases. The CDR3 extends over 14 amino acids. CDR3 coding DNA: TGTGCCAGCTCAGAGCAGGGTTCTAACTATGGCTACACCTTC. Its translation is CASSEQGSNYGYTF.